Sequencing of this TCR beta chain was carried out in a study of T cells expressing NK-cell markers. Study-wide context: Sorted CD3+CD56-NKG2C+, CD3+CD56+NKG2C+ and CD3+CD56+NKG2C- T cells supplied the TCR beta repertoires. Study-level findings and limits: Whether expanded NKG2C+ T cell clones were HCMV-specific remained unclear. Topping the CD3+CD56-NKG2C+ fraction as well were these clonotypes, in a few donors.

With respect to this clonotype: The antigen is undetermined.

CDR3 length equals 14 residues. Per germline, CDR1 SEHNR and CDR2 FQNEAQ (reference sequence). Synthesis of TCR beta cDNA relied on 5'RACE template switching carrying UMIs. TCRdb reanalyzed the 5' RACE reads and collapses them to one entry per CDR3 protein, without DNA. The repertoire shows over 150,000 distinct CDR3 sequences; the top ten hold roughly 35%. The clonotype originates from a woman in her forties or fifties in good health. Input material: blood T cells: a sorted CD56 or NKG2C T cell subset, CD4+ or CD8+ T cells, or bulk PBMC T cells (not recorded which). V gene TRBV7-9 combines with J gene TRBJ2-3; TCRdb's D gene call, TRBD1, goes unchecked for lack of DNA. CDR3 in amino acids: CASSRAGSPDTQYF.